This TCR beta chain was documented in a study of blood T cells in healthy people across ages. Whole-study findings and limits: Across samples, TCR beta diversity tracked strongly with naive T cell percentage.

The use of a sample-barcoded 5' primer and a J-beta primer mix characterized a second PCR of roughly 7 to 12 cycles. TCRdb reprocessed the 5' RACE reads with MiXCR, giving one entry per CDR3 protein. This sample has approximately 850,000 distinct CDR3 sequences, with roughly 64% found just once. Every donor provided roughly 9.1 milliliters of peripheral blood. About this clonotype: The antigen remains unidentified.

The length of the CDR3 is 13 residues. Germline V gene data show CDR1 as MNHEY and CDR2 as SVGEGT. V gave up 10 bases and J gave up 2 bases, with 15 bases separating them. The sample comprised blood. The V call is TRBV6-2 or TRBV6-3, the J call TRBJ2-7; no clear D. The receptor was isolated from a young man in good health. This CDR3 reads CATQTDTTYEQYF. The DNA of the CDR3 is TGTGCCACCCAGACTGACACTACCTACGAGCAGTACTTC.